This section outlines one T cell receptor beta chain sequence together with its context. This entry comes from a study of blood T cell repertoires in COVID-19. The CDR3 sequence is 14 residues long. The V and J ends lost 7 bases and 4 bases, in that order; junction bases with no gene match: 7. Germline CDR1 is GTSNPN and CDR2 is SVGIG (reference sequence). Here immunoSEQ multiplex PCR was the method, and the copy in TCRdb shows in-frame clones only, minus some. The repertoire holds about 120,000 clones, with around 87% as singletons. The V and J genes are TRBV30 and TRBJ2-3; 11 nucleotides agree with TRBD2. The sequence came from a woman aged 45-59 years with acute or convalescent COVID-19. Sequencing used peripheral blood. Here the CDR3 DNA reads TGTGCCTCCTATCTTAGCGGGAGGGCAGATACGCAGTATTTT. Translated, it gives CASYLSGRADTQYF.